This entry features one TCR beta chain sequence. Its antigen is unknown. The PCR contained 60 Vbeta and 13 Jbeta primers. Profiling relied on immunoSEQ multiplex PCR, and the TCRdb table lists in-frame clones only, not all of them. Of roughly 72,000 clones listed, under 85% are singletons. These data come from a study of cytomegalovirus exposure and HLA in healthy donors. Study conclusions and caveats: Serostatus for CMV was the only available immune exposure information. Analyzed later, most CMV-associated TCR beta chains appeared HLA-restricted.

The V and J ends lost 2 bases and 2 bases respectively, with 7 bases between them. Per germline, CDR1 MNHNS and CDR2 SASEGT. The CDR3 is 14 amino acids. This sequence joins TRBV6-1 and TRBJ1-5; possibly TRBD1 for D (5 bases). The specimen sequenced was PBMCs. The receptor was isolated from a woman aged 40 to 49 in good health and CMV-seropositive. CDR3 amino acids: CASSEQGGNQPQHF. Written as DNA, the CDR3 is TGTGCCAGCAGTGAACAGGGTGGCAATCAGCCCCAGCATTTT.